This record looks at one TCR beta chain sequence and its context. Antigen: not known. A few pembrolizumab responders had their TCRs sequenced. Measured with immunoSEQ multiplex PCR; TCRdb has only the in-frame clones, and not every one. The top ten clones hold under 20% of a sample with 20,000 to 25,000 clones, approximately 84% of them seen once. This record belongs to a study of PD-1 blockade in mismatch repair-deficient tumors. General study results and limits: Tumor-resident clones, often undetectable pretreatment in blood, expanded then contracted after pembrolizumab.

This CDR3 spans 13 amino acids. Trimming cost V 2 bases and J 2 bases, with 5 bases left between them. Germline-derived CDR1 and CDR2 are LNHDA and SQIVND (reference sequence). V gene TRBV19 combines with J gene TRBJ2-3; D is undetermined. This clonotype was sampled from an adult with mismatch repair-deficient cancer. Specimen: peripheral blood, collected 2 weeks after starting pembrolizumab. The CDR3 loop is CASSISPTDTQYF. DNA for the CDR3: TGTGCCAGTAGTATAAGCCCCACAGATACGCAGTATTTT. Supplemented by reference TRBV19 and TRBJ2-3, the full variable domain reads DGGITQSPKYLFRKEGQNVTLSCEQNLNHDAMYWYRQDPGQGLRLIYYSQIVNDFQKGDIAEGYSVSREKKESFPLTVTSAQKNPTAFYLCASSISPTDTQYFGPGTRLTVL.